The 27 T cell receptor beta chains below were found in one sample sequenced in a study of blood T cell repertoires in COVID-19. Profiling relied on immunoSEQ multiplex PCR, and the TCRdb table lists in-frame clones only, not all of them. This table holds 350,000 to 400,000 clones, roughly 90% found once. Sequenced: PBMCs or T cells enriched from blood (not recorded which). These receptor sequences come from a woman between 25 and 40 years old who had recovered from COVID-19.

This clone has only one observation. This chain joins TRBV29-1 and TRBJ2-7; D not resolved. The germline CDR1 and CDR2 sequences are SQVTM and ANQGSEA. The CDR3 is 13 amino acids. The V end lost 3 bases, the J end lost 0 bases, and 9 bases lay between the germline ends. As DNA, the CDR3 is TGCAGCGTTGATGACGGGTACTCCTACGAGCAGTACTTC. It is translated as CSVDDGYSYEQYF.

The chain links TRBV25-1 to TRBJ2-5, with 12 nucleotides matching TRBD1. This CDR3 spans 16 amino acids. V lost 3 bases to trimming and J lost 7 bases; unmatched junction nucleotides: 9. In germline, CDR1 is MGHDK, CDR2 SYGVNS. DNA for the CDR3: TGTGCCAGCAGTGAGGGGACAGGGGGCGGACTCGGGACCCAGTACTTC. Its protein product is CASSEGTGGGLGTQYF.

The V and J genes are TRBV5-1 and TRBJ2-2, with TRBD2 identical over 9 bases. V gave up 0 bases and J gave up 11 bases; unmatched junction bases: 11. CDR3 size: 16 residues. Germline V gene lookup returns CDR1 SGHRS and CDR2 YFSETQ. CDR3 sequence reads: CASSLALLAGAGELFF. The CDR3 region has the DNA TGCGCCAGCAGCTTGGCTTTATTAGCGGGAGCTGGAGAGCTGTTTTTT.

The gene calls are TRBV30 and TRBJ1-5, with D unclear. The CDR3 consists of 15 residues. Germline-derived CDR1 and CDR2 are GTSNPN and SVGIG (reference sequence). V was cut by 0 bases and J by 0 bases, with 9 bases left in between. CDR3 coding DNA: TGTGCCTGGAGTGTCGGAGGGTATAGCAATCAGCCCCAGCATTTT. Its translation: CAWSVGGYSNQPQHF.

CDR3 in amino acids: CASSVGPGGSNTEAFF. CDR3 bases: TGTGCCAGCAGCGTAGGGCCAGGGGGCTCGAACACTGAAGCTTTCTTT. The chain links TRBV9 to TRBJ1-1; 8 bases line up with TRBD1. CDR1 SGDLS and CDR2 YYNGEE come from the germline V gene. The CDR3 length is 16 residues. V lost 0 bases to trimming and J lost 1 base; unmatched junction nucleotides: 5.

The chain carries TRBV27 and TRBJ2-5; D might be TRBD2 (5 bases). Per the germline V gene, CDR1 is MNHEY and CDR2 is SMNVEV (reference sequence). Trimming took off 3 bases at V and 2 bases at J, with 7 bases between the two ends. The CDR3 contains 13 residues. CDR3 DNA sequence: TGTGCCAGCAGTTTGACTACGCAAGAGACCCAGTACTTC. Encoded protein: CASSLTTQETQYF.

The rearrangement uses TRBV7-3 and TRBJ1-2; tentatively, D is TRBD1 (5 bases). The CDR3 extends over 14 amino acids. Germline V gene lookup returns CDR1 SGHTA and CDR2 FQGTGA. Trimming took off 0 bases at V and 5 bases at J, with 10 bases between the two ends. CDR3: CASSLTGGPYGYTF. In DNA, the CDR3 is TGTGCCAGCAGCTTAACGGGGGGACCGTATGGCTACACCTTC.

This chain joins TRBV18 and TRBJ1-1, with D unresolved. This CDR3 spans 15 amino acids. V was trimmed by 3 bases and J by 4 bases, leaving 15 bases between them. CDR1 and CDR2 (germline): KGHSH, LQKENI. The CDR3 nucleotides read TGTGCCAGCTCACCCCCGCTGGCCAGAAGCACTGAAGCTTTCTTT. The encoded protein is CASSPPLARSTEAFF.

The chain joins TRBV28 to TRBJ1-4; 7 positions match TRBD1. The CDR3 runs 12 residues. Germline loops: CDR1 MDHEN, CDR2 SYDVKM. The junction had 3 bases not matched to a gene; V was cut back by 6 bases and J by 8 bases. CDR3 in amino acids: CASRSGGEKLFF. For the CDR3, the DNA is TGTGCCAGCAGGTCAGGGGGGGAAAAACTGTTTTTT.

The chain joins TRBV28 to TRBJ1-1; D perhaps matches TRBD1 (5 bases). Per the germline V gene, CDR1 is MDHEN and CDR2 is SYDVKM. The CDR3 length is 14 residues. Trimming shortened V by 2 bases and J by 0 bases, and 7 bases separated the two germline ends. Written as DNA, the CDR3 is TGTGCCAGCAGTTTAGGCAGGGTGAACACTGAAGCTTTCTTT. It codes for CASSLGRVNTEAFF.

This chain joins TRBV5-1 and TRBJ2-7, with TRBD1 identical over 9 bases. Germline trimming cut 3 bases from V and 2 bases from J; bases unmatched to any gene: 3. The germline gives CDR1 SGHRS, CDR2 YFSETQ. The CDR3 extends over 14 amino acids. The chain's CDR3 is CASSWTGAAYEQYF. The CDR3 nucleotides are TGCGCCAGCAGCTGGACAGGGGCGGCCTACGAGCAGTACTTC.

The chain recombines TRBV28 with TRBJ2-3; 8 positions match TRBD2. V was clipped by 2 bases and J by 3 bases; unmatched bases: 13. This CDR3 has 18 residues. Germline loops: CDR1 MDHEN, CDR2 SYDVKM. The chain's CDR3 is CASSLKGPGLEETDTQYF. The CDR3 DNA reads as TGTGCCAGCAGTTTAAAGGGCCCGGGACTAGAAGAGACAGATACGCAGTATTTT.

The chain is built from TRBV7-9 and TRBJ2-7, with TRBD1 matching 11 bases. Trimming took 4 bases from V and 3 from J; bases not matched to a gene: 11. The CDR3 loop spans 17 amino acids. Germline V gene lookup returns CDR1 SEHNR and CDR2 FQNEAQ (reference sequence). The CDR3 sequence: CASSSLSIGTGGYEQYF. DNA for the CDR3: TGTGCCAGCAGCTCCCTTTCCATCGGGACAGGGGGCTACGAGCAGTACTTC.

The chain is built from TRBV10-3 and TRBJ2-7; D perhaps matches TRBD1 (5 bases). The germline V gene has CDR1 ENHRY and CDR2 SYGVKD. The CDR3 runs 17 residues. Trimming shortened V by 0 bases and J by 5 bases, and 20 bases separated the two germline ends. Written as DNA, the CDR3 is TGTGCCATCAGTGAGTCGATATACGGCGCAGGGCGGCACGAGCAGTACTTC. Protein sequence: CAISESIYGAGRHEQYF.

V usage is TRBV28 and J usage is TRBJ2-2; TRBD1 matches at 12 bases. Trimming at V came to 3 bases and at J to 5 bases, leaving 10 bases not matched to a gene. The CDR3 is 18 residues long. Germline CDR1 and CDR2: MDHEN and SYDVKM. The DNA of the CDR3 is TGTGCCAGCAGTTTCGTGGGACAGGGGGCGGGGTGGACCGGGGAGCTGTTTTTT. It is translated as CASSFVGQGAGWTGELFF.

The gene calls are TRBV6-2 or TRBV6-3 and TRBJ2-1; TRBD2 aligns across 8 bases. This CDR3 comprises 14 residues. J lost 7 bases, V lost 2 bases, and 4 bases had no gene match. The germline CDR1 and CDR2 sequences are MNHEY and SVGEGT. CDR3 sequence (DNA): TGTGCCAGCAGTTACGGCGGGGGGCGAAATGAGCAGTTCTTC. This encodes CASSYGGGRNEQFF.

V gene TRBV5-4 combines with J gene TRBJ1-4, with a tentative D call TRBD1 (6 bases). There are 15 residues in the CDR3. V lost 3 bases, J lost 6 bases, and 15 bases lay in between. Germline lookup yields CDR1 SGHNT and CDR2 YYREEE (reference sequence). CDR3 DNA sequence: TGTGCCAGCAGCTCGGACAGCCCTGGGGATGAAAAACTGTTTTTT. As protein: CASSSDSPGDEKLFF.

This sequence joins TRBV10-3 and TRBJ2-3, with D possibly TRBD1 on 5 matching bases. Germline V gene sequence: CDR1 ENHRY, CDR2 SYGVKD. The V end lost 6 bases, the J end lost 1 base, and 17 bases lay between the germline ends. The CDR3 sequence is 16 residues long. The DNA of the CDR3 is TGTGCCATCAGGGACATGGCTCAGTCCGGCACAGATACGCAGTATTTT. Its translation: CAIRDMAQSGTDTQYF.

This sequence joins TRBV7-2 and TRBJ1-2, with 10 bases identical to TRBD1. Germline loops: CDR1 SGHTA, CDR2 FQGNSA. V was clipped by 5 bases and J by 0 bases; unmatched bases: 6. CDR3 length: 16 residues. The CDR3 reads CASSPGQGRSNYGYTF. In DNA form, the CDR3 reads TGTGCCAGCAGCCCGGGACAGGGGCGTTCTAACTATGGCTACACCTTC.

V usage is TRBV18 and J usage is TRBJ2-1, with 11 bases aligning to TRBD2. The germline CDR1 and CDR2 sequences are KGHSH and LQKENI. The CDR3 length is 16 residues. With V trimmed by 2 bases and J by 2 bases, 2 bases remained unmatched. CDR3 sequence reads: CASSPMTSGAYNEQFF. DNA for the CDR3: TGTGCCAGCTCACCAATGACTAGCGGGGCCTACAATGAGCAGTTCTTC.

The chain couples TRBV7-2 to TRBJ1-2, with D possibly matching TRBD1 (6 bases). The V end was cut by 5 bases, the J end by 4 bases, with 11 bases between. Germline values: CDR1 SGHTA, CDR2 FQGNSA. This CDR3 spans 13 amino acids. The CDR3 bases are TGTGCCAGCAGCATCCCGGACAGCTATGGCTACACCTTC. Its translation is CASSIPDSYGYTF.

V usage is TRBV9 and J usage is TRBJ2-1, with 9 bases identical to TRBD1. Germline loops: CDR1 SGDLS, CDR2 YYNGEE. There are 16 residues in the CDR3. V was pared by 0 bases and J by 1 base, with 2 bases of the junction left unmatched. The CDR3 protein is CASSVVGTGSYNEQFF. Written as DNA, the CDR3 is TGTGCCAGCAGCGTAGTGGGGACAGGGTCCTACAATGAGCAGTTCTTC. The complete variable domain, with remaining parts taken from reference TRBV9 and TRBJ2-1, reads DSGVTQTPKHLITATGQRVTLRCSPRSGDLSVYWYQQSLDQGLQFLIQYYNGEERAKGNILERFSAQQFPDLHSELNLSSLELGDSALYFCASSVVGTGSYNEQFFGPGTRLTVL.

The genes are TRBV7-2 and TRBJ1-4; D gene ambiguous. Trimming took 3 bases from V and 0 from J, leaving 8 bases between them. The CDR3 totals 15 residues. Germline CDR1 and CDR2: SGHTA and FQGNSA. CDR3 nucleotide sequence: TGTGCCAGCAGCTTTAGCGGTGCAACTAATGAAAAACTGTTTTTT. Its protein is CASSFSGATNEKLFF.

The chain links TRBV9 to TRBJ2-7; 8 nucleotides agree with TRBD1. Germline CDR1 reads SGDLS; CDR2 reads YYNGEE. V was pared by 5 bases and J by 3 bases, with 10 bases of the junction left unmatched. The CDR3 sequence is 15 residues long. CDR3 coding DNA: TGTGCCAGCAGTCCCAGGGGGCGGATCGACTACGAGCAGTACTTC. It translates to CASSPRGRIDYEQYF.

The gene calls are TRBV2 and TRBJ1-5, with TRBD1 matching 8 bases. The CDR3 contains 13 residues. The J segment lost 7 bases and the V segment lost 8 bases, leaving 7 bases of the junction unmatched. Per germline, CDR1 SNHLY and CDR2 FYNNEI. CDR3 loop: CASRTGWSQPQHF. As DNA, the CDR3 is TGTGCCAGCCGGACAGGGTGGTCCCAGCCCCAGCATTTT.

J is TRBJ2-2 and V is TRBV4-1; the match to TRBD1 covers 7 bases. Trimming cost V 1 base and J 6 bases; bases outside gene matches: 2. This CDR3 comprises 14 residues. Germline-derived CDR1 and CDR2 are MGHRA and YSYEKL. CDR3 coding DNA: TGCGCCAGCAGCCAAGCCCAGGGGGCCGGGGAGCTGTTTTTT. The encoded protein is CASSQAQGAGELFF.

The chain recombines TRBV5-6 with TRBJ2-7; TRBD2 matches at 16 bases. Trimming cost V 0 bases and J 2 bases; bases outside gene matches: 5. Germline CDR1 is SGHDT and CDR2 is YYEEEE. The CDR3 consists of 18 residues. CDR3 in amino acids: CASSLAGTSGRVPYEQYF. CDR3 in DNA: TGTGCCAGCAGCTTGGCCGGGACTAGCGGGAGGGTACCCTACGAGCAGTACTTC.